Listed below are T cell receptor beta chains from one sample, sequenced in a study of identical twins. One entry per CDR3 protein results from TCRdb running MiXCR on the 5' RACE reads. In the table there are about 520,000 distinct CDR3 sequences, under 25% of which are singletons. Another study also made use of these data, one on T cells expressing NK-cell markers.

The sequenced sample was CD4+ T cells sorted from blood. These receptors all come from a young woman in good health. Both conserved end residues are part of each CDR3. The order of the fields is V gene, clone size, J gene, D gene, CDR3 DNA, CDR3 protein. The D gene is left open where the match is weak. Expanded clones are given a class, and other clones once, few, many or no size at all.

V gene: TRBV9
clone size: -
J gene: TRBJ2-5
D gene: -
CDR3 DNA: TGTGCCAGCAGCGTAGACGGGCAGGGGGGTGGCGAGACCCAGTACTTC
CDR3 protein: CASSVDGQGGGETQYF

V gene: TRBV5-1
clone size: -
J gene: TRBJ1-4
D gene: -
CDR3 DNA: TGCGCCAGCAGCTCTGGCGGGACTAATGAAAAACTGTTTTTT
CDR3 protein: CASSSGGTNEKLFF

V gene: TRBV25-1
clone size: -
J gene: TRBJ2-1
D gene: TRBD1
CDR3 DNA: TGTGCCAGCAGTGCGGGACAGGGTATATACAATGAGCAGTTCTTC
CDR3 protein: CASSAGQGIYNEQFF

V gene: TRBV20-1
clone size: few
J gene: TRBJ1-3
D gene: -
CDR3 DNA: TGCAGTGCCGCCAGAGGGGGAGGTGGAAACACCATATATTTT
CDR3 protein: CSAARGGGGNTIYF

V gene: TRBV27
clone size: -
J gene: TRBJ1-2
D gene: -
CDR3 DNA: TGTGCCAGCAGTTTCGGTTCAGGGATTAACTATGGCTACACCTTC
CDR3 protein: CASSFGSGINYGYTF

V gene: TRBV20-1
clone size: -
J gene: TRBJ2-3
D gene: TRBD2
CDR3 DNA: TGCAGTGCTCACCCCCGGACTAGCGTAGATACGCAGTATTTT
CDR3 protein: CSAHPRTSVDTQYF

V gene: TRBV10-2
clone size: -
J gene: TRBJ2-7
D gene: -
CDR3 DNA: TGCGCCAGCAGCTGGACTCTCTACGAGCAGTACTTC
CDR3 protein: CASSWTLYEQYF

V gene: TRBV7-9
clone size: few
J gene: TRBJ1-2
D gene: -
CDR3 DNA: TGTGCCAGCAGCCCTCCGGATACAGCCCGCTATGGCTACACCTTC
CDR3 protein: CASSPPDTARYGYTF

V gene: TRBV20-1
clone size: -
J gene: TRBJ2-1
D gene: -
CDR3 DNA: TGCAGTGGGGGGCCGCAATACAATGAGCAGTTCTTC
CDR3 protein: CSGGPQYNEQFF

V gene: TRBV12-3/TRBV12-4
clone size: few
J gene: TRBJ2-1
D gene: -
CDR3 DNA: TGTGCCAGCAGCTCCGGGGGAAAGCGGGTCTACAATGAGCAGTTCTTC
CDR3 protein: CASSSGGKRVYNEQFF

V gene: TRBV7-8
clone size: -
J gene: TRBJ2-3
D gene: -
CDR3 DNA: TGTGCCAGCAGCTCCGACCGCGGGCAGGGGGGCGCAGATACGCAGTATTTT
CDR3 protein: CASSSDRGQGGADTQYF

V gene: TRBV12-3/TRBV12-4
clone size: -
J gene: TRBJ1-1
D gene: TRBD1
CDR3 DNA: TGTGCCAGCACAGACGGACAGGGAGGAACTGAAGCTTTCTTT
CDR3 protein: CASTDGQGGTEAFF

V gene: TRBV5-8
clone size: -
J gene: TRBJ2-5
D gene: -
CDR3 DNA: TGTGCCAGCAGCAGACAGTTAAAAGAGACCCAGTACTTC
CDR3 protein: CASSRQLKETQYF

V gene: TRBV12-3/TRBV12-4
clone size: -
J gene: TRBJ1-5
D gene: TRBD1
CDR3 DNA: TGTGCCAGCAGTTTAAAAGGGGGCGGTCAGCCCCAGCATTTT
CDR3 protein: CASSLKGGGQPQHF

V gene: TRBV5-1
clone size: few
J gene: TRBJ2-1
D gene: TRBD2
CDR3 DNA: TGCGCCAGCAGCCCGACTAGCGGCTATGAGCAGTTCTTC
CDR3 protein: CASSPTSGYEQFF

V gene: TRBV9
clone size: -
J gene: TRBJ2-5
D gene: -
CDR3 DNA: TGTGCCAGCAGCGTAGACGCGTTGCTGGGGACCCAGTACTTC
CDR3 protein: CASSVDALLGTQYF

V gene: TRBV7-3
clone size: -
J gene: TRBJ2-5
D gene: TRBD2
CDR3 DNA: TGTGCCAGCAGCTTATTTCCTAGCGGGGGGCGGGAGACCCAGTACTTC
CDR3 protein: CASSLFPSGGRETQYF

V gene: TRBV27
clone size: -
J gene: TRBJ2-1
D gene: TRBD2
CDR3 DNA: TGTGCCAGCAGACTAACCGCACTAGCGGGGAGTGGGAATGAGCAGTTCTTC
CDR3 protein: CASRLTALAGSGNEQFF

V gene: TRBV5-5
clone size: -
J gene: TRBJ2-1
D gene: -
CDR3 DNA: TGTGCCAGCAGCCCCCGGGACTGGACGTACAATGAGCAGTTCTTC
CDR3 protein: CASSPRDWTYNEQFF

V gene: TRBV12-3/TRBV12-4
clone size: -
J gene: TRBJ1-2
D gene: -
CDR3 DNA: TGTGCCAGCAGCCAGAGACCGGGGGTTCGGTATGGCTACACCTTC
CDR3 protein: CASSQRPGVRYGYTF

V gene: TRBV6-2/TRBV6-3
clone size: -
J gene: TRBJ2-2
D gene: TRBD2
CDR3 DNA: TGTGCCAGCAGGATCAGCGGGAGGGCCTTTACCGGGGAGCTGTTTTTT
CDR3 protein: CASRISGRAFTGELFF

V gene: TRBV20-1
clone size: -
J gene: TRBJ1-1
D gene: -
CDR3 DNA: TGCAGTGCTAGGGAAAATACAGGACCCAACACTGAAGCTTTCTTT
CDR3 protein: CSARENTGPNTEAFF

V gene: TRBV5-4
clone size: -
J gene: TRBJ2-5
D gene: -
CDR3 DNA: TGTGCCAGCAGCATTGATCACCACGGGGGCGTGACCCAGTACTTC
CDR3 protein: CASSIDHHGGVTQYF

V gene: TRBV12-3/TRBV12-4
clone size: -
J gene: TRBJ1-5
D gene: TRBD1
CDR3 DNA: TGTGCCAGCAGTCCCTACACAGGGGGCGCGAATCAGCCCCAGCATTTT
CDR3 protein: CASSPYTGGANQPQHF

V gene: TRBV20-1
clone size: few
J gene: TRBJ1-4
D gene: -
CDR3 DNA: TGCAGTGCTAGTCCTCTTACCTGGACTGGAGAAAAACTGTTTTTT
CDR3 protein: CSASPLTWTGEKLFF

V gene: TRBV20-1
clone size: few
J gene: TRBJ1-1
D gene: -
CDR3 DNA: TGCAGTGCCTTCAAACAGGGATCTGAAGCTTTCTTT
CDR3 protein: CSAFKQGSEAFF

V gene: TRBV4-3
clone size: few
J gene: TRBJ2-1
D gene: TRBD2
CDR3 DNA: TGCGCCAGCAGCCAAGATGCCGCGGGAGGGTACAATGAGCAGTTCTTC
CDR3 protein: CASSQDAAGGYNEQFF

V gene: TRBV2
clone size: -
J gene: TRBJ1-4
D gene: TRBD1
CDR3 DNA: TGTGCCAGCAGTGTGGCGGACAGGGGAGAAAAACTGTTTTTT
CDR3 protein: CASSVADRGEKLFF

V gene: TRBV25-1
clone size: -
J gene: TRBJ2-5
D gene: -
CDR3 DNA: TGTGCCAGCAGTGAATATGGGAATTTCGCAGGGGGGGAGACCCAGTACTTC
CDR3 protein: CASSEYGNFAGGETQYF

V gene: TRBV12-3/TRBV12-4
clone size: few
J gene: TRBJ1-6
D gene: -
CDR3 DNA: TGTGCCAGCAGAGGTGGTGGGGGTCGAAATTCACCCCTCCACTTT
CDR3 protein: CASRGGGGRNSPLHF

V gene: TRBV5-1
clone size: few
J gene: TRBJ2-3
D gene: TRBD2
CDR3 DNA: TGCGCCAGCAGCTCCGGGACTAGCGGCCCAGATACGCAGTATTTT
CDR3 protein: CASSSGTSGPDTQYF